This T cell receptor beta chain appears in the sequencing data of a study of beta chain features in type 1 diabetes. This clone came up a few times. Its antigen is still unknown. The V segment lost 5 bases and the J segment 12 bases; nucleotides outside the gene matches: 6. The CDR3 contains 11 residues. Germline V CDR1 and CDR2: DFQATT, SNEGSKA (reference sequence). Donors underwent one heparinised blood draw, around 100 mL on average. Sorting that relied on CD45RO/CCR7/CD25/CD127/CD95/CD27 yielded CD4+ naive, central memory, regulatory and stem cell-like memory cells. Study observations and caveats: PCR could preferentially amplify shorter templates, alike in patients and controls.

The investigators reverse transcribed all of the isolated RNA, so they sequenced expressed TCRB transcripts. Using immunoSEQ multiplex PCR, the repertoire was profiled, and TCRdb retains in-frame clones only, with some absent. Among roughly 500,000 clones listed, roughly 11% were seen once. This rearrangement joins TRBV20-1 to TRBJ1-4, with 7 bases identical to TRBD1. The sequencing input was naive CD4+ T cells from blood. This receptor was obtained from a woman younger than 35 in good health. The CDR3 coding sequence is TGCAGTGCTCGGGACAGTCGAGAACTGTTTTTT. This translates into CSARDSRELFF.